The 27 T cell receptor beta chains presented below share a single source sample, sequenced in a study of read filtering for tumor transcriptome and immune sequencing. This library used roughly 430 ng RNA and molecular barcoded adaptors spanning alpha/delta and beta/gamma chains. Via MiXCR, TCRdb re-called the reads, giving one row per CDR3 protein. The sample consists of about 130,000 distinct CDR3 sequences, less than 15% of them appearing once. The sample consisted of a population of CD138-negative cells sorted from bone marrow. All receptors come from a donor at least 40 years old with multiple myeloma.

As to this clonotype: A much larger clone sits a single nucleotide away, making a read error possible. The chain recombines TRBV7-8 with TRBJ2-2; tentatively, D is TRBD2 (5 bases). Germline V gives CDR1 SGHVS, CDR2 FQNEAQ. This CDR3 has 13 residues. CDR3 nucleotide sequence: TGTGCCAGCAGCTTAGGAAGTGGTGGGGAGCTGCTTTTT. Its translation is CASSLGSGGELLF. Full variable domain (rest looked up from reference TRBV7-8 and TRBJ2-2): GAGVSQSPRYKVAKRGQDVALRCDPISGHVSLFWYQQALGQGPEFLTYFQNEAQLDKSGLPSDRFFAERPEGSVSTLKIQRTQQEDSAVYLCASSLGSGGELLFGEGSRLTVL.

This clonotype came up many times. V gene TRBV6-2 or TRBV6-3 combines with J gene TRBJ1-1, with no clear D. The CDR3 is 13 amino acids. Germline lookup yields CDR1 MNHEY and CDR2 SVGEGT. V gave up 4 bases and J gave up 2 bases, with 8 bases separating them. CDR3 in DNA: TGTGCCAGCAGTTTCCGGGAAAACACTGAAGCTTTCTTT. The encoded protein is CASSFRENTEAFF.

This chain joins TRBV3-1 and TRBJ2-3; 10 nucleotides agree with TRBD2. Germline-derived CDR1 and CDR2 are LGHDT and YNNKEL (reference sequence). The CDR3 extends over 17 amino acids. Trimming took 0 bases from V and 5 from J; bases not matched to a gene: 8. The CDR3 protein is CASSQDGLAGAEDTQYF. CDR3 DNA: TGTGCCAGCAGCCAAGATGGCCTAGCGGGAGCTGAAGATACGCAGTATTTT.

Turning to this clonotype: A much more abundant neighbour one base away suggests this may be a read error. Since no conserved phenylalanine or tryptophan closes the CDR3, a read error is the likely cause. The chain is built from TRBV7-9 and TRBJ2-7, with a weak D call TRBD2 (5 bases). The germline V and J ends were trimmed by 6 bases and 8 bases, with 17 bases remaining between them. The germline V gene encodes CDR1 SEHNR and CDR2 FQNEAQ (reference sequence). The CDR3 extends over 13 amino acids. The CDR3 sequence is CASSGGSPTKQYL. In DNA form, the CDR3 reads TGTGCCAGCAGTGGCGGGTCTCCTACGAAGCAGTACCTC.

On this clonotype itself: This may be a read error: a much more frequent sequence differs by one nucleotide. The genes are TRBV3-1 and TRBJ2-3, with D possibly TRBD2 on 6 matching bases. The CDR3 spans 14 residues. Germline values: CDR1 LGHDT, CDR2 YNNKEL (reference sequence). The CDR3 here is CASSYGGVGDTRYF. CDR3 sequence (DNA): TGTGCCAGCAGCTACGGGGGAGTTGGTGATACGCGGTATTTT.

This clonotype has a count of ten or more. The rearrangement links TRBV5-1 to TRBJ1-5; 11 nucleotides line up with TRBD1. CDR3 length equals 17 residues. V gave up 3 bases and J gave up 1 base; unmatched junction bases: 6. The germline CDR1 and CDR2 sequences are SGHRS and YFSETQ. CDR3 in DNA: TGCGCCAGCAGCTCCGGGACAGGGGGAAGAAGCAATCAGCCCCAGCATTTT. It specifies CASSSGTGGRSNQPQHF.

This clonotype was recorded at least ten times. At one of its ends the junction is not consistent with the germline gene, which may arise from a read error. The chain joins TRBV5-1 to TRBJ2-7, with D unclear. Germline lookup yields CDR1 SGHRS and CDR2 YFSETQ. The CDR3 is 14 residues long. This CDR3 reads CASSLRRASSEQYF. The CDR3 nucleotides are TGCGCCAGCAGCTTGAGAAGGGCTTCCTCCGAGCAGTACTTC.

This clonotype was found many times. The V and J genes are TRBV4-3 and TRBJ2-1; D gene uncertain. This CDR3 has 9 residues. Per the germline V gene, CDR1 is LGHNA and CDR2 is YSLEER. The CDR3 coding sequence is TGCTCACTAAAGTCCCAGCGGTTCTTC. This encodes CSLKSQRFF.

This clonotype was picked up a small number of times. The rearrangement links TRBV7-8 to TRBJ2-3; possible D gene TRBD2, 6 bases. Germline loops: CDR1 SGHVS, CDR2 FQNEAQ. The CDR3 runs to 15 residues. The V end was cut by 6 bases, the J end by 2 bases, with 15 bases between. The CDR3 loop is CASSSQEGVTDTQYF. The DNA for the CDR3 is TGTGCCAGCAGTTCGCAGGAGGGCGTCACAGATACGCAGTATTTT.

At least ten counts were recorded for this clonotype. V and J are TRBV5-6 and TRBJ2-1; weak D call: TRBD2 (5 bases). CDR3 size: 16 residues. Trimming pared 0 bases from V and 0 bases from J, leaving 10 bases between. Germline V gene sequence: CDR1 SGHDT, CDR2 YYEEEE. The CDR3 loop reads CASSLGTRPSYNEQFF. The CDR3 nucleotides are TGTGCCAGCAGCTTGGGGACTCGACCCTCCTACAATGAGCAGTTCTTC.

In its sample, this clonotype was seen many times. The V and J genes are TRBV19 and TRBJ2-2; maybe TRBD2 (6 bases). Germline V lookup: CDR1 LNHDA, CDR2 SQIVND (reference sequence). V gave up 7 bases and J gave up 0 bases, with 9 bases separating them. The CDR3 spans 14 residues. The CDR3 region has the DNA TGTGCCAGTACGGGACTTTCGAACACCGGGGAGCTGTTTTTT. Amino acids: CASTGLSNTGELFF.

This clonotype was seen repeatedly, ten times or more. The genes are TRBV5-1 and TRBJ2-5; 11 bases fit TRBD1. The germline V gene has CDR1 SGHRS and CDR2 YFSETQ. Unmatched junction bases numbered 7, after V lost 4 bases and J lost 5 bases. The CDR3 is 15 residues long. CDR3 residues: CASSPGTGGKETQYF. The CDR3 DNA follows: TGCGCCAGCAGCCCAGGGACAGGGGGAAAGGAGACCCAGTACTTC.

About this clonotype: This sequence may be a read error, since a much larger clone differs from it by one base. The CDR3 ends on some other residue instead of the conserved phenylalanine or tryptophan, so this is likely a read error. V gene TRBV15 combines with J gene TRBJ2-1, with D possibly being TRBD1 or TRBD2 (5 bases each). Per germline, CDR1 LNHNV and CDR2 YYDKDF (reference sequence). V was pared by 0 bases and J by 10 bases, with 16 bases between. This CDR3 spans 15 amino acids. The CDR3 nucleotides are TGTGCCACCAGCAGAGATTTGGGGGAGTCAGGAGAGCAGTTCCTC. Translating gives CATSRDLGESGEQFL.

This clonotype was picked up many times. The chain joins TRBV18 to TRBJ1-1, with 9 bases matching TRBD1. V lost 2 bases to trimming and J lost 0 bases; unmatched junction nucleotides: 4. The germline V gene has CDR1 KGHSH and CDR2 LQKENI. The CDR3 runs to 16 residues. The CDR3 DNA sequence: TGTGCCAGCTCACCAAACAGGGGGCCAATGAACACTGAAGCTTTCTTT. It codes for CASSPNRGPMNTEAFF. Supplemented by reference TRBV18 and TRBJ1-1, the full variable domain reads NAGVMQNPRHLVRRRGQEARLRCSPMKGHSHVYWYRQLPEEGLKFMVYLQKENIIDESGMPKERFSAEFPKEGPSILRIQQVVRGDSAAYFCASSPNRGPMNTEAFFGQGTRLTVV.

This clonotype was found a few times. A much bigger clone sits one base away, suggesting this may be a read error. V and J are TRBV11-2 and TRBJ2-1; D is unresolved. V was shortened by 3 bases and J by 7 bases, with 7 bases between the two germline ends. The CDR3 has 12 residues. Germline values: CDR1 SGHAT, CDR2 FQNNGV. The CDR3 region is CASSFWPNEQFF. Here the CDR3 DNA reads TGTGCCAGCAGCTTTTGGCCAAATGAGCAGTTCTTC.

About this clonotype: This may be a read error, as it is one base from a much larger clone. This rearrangement joins TRBV18 to TRBJ2-1; no reliable D call. The V and J ends lost 5 bases and 8 bases respectively, with 4 bases between them. The CDR3 has 10 amino acids. From germline, CDR1 is KGHSH and CDR2 LQKENI. The CDR3 here is CASSSYEQFF. CDR3 coding DNA: TGTGCCAGCTCATCGTATGAGCAGTTCTTC. The full variable domain, its missing parts supplied by reference TRBV18 and TRBJ2-1, is NAGVMQNPRHLVRRRGQEARLRCSPMKGHSHVYWYRQLPEEGLKFMVYLQKENIIDESGMPKERFSAEFPKEGPSILRIQQVVRGDSAAYFCASSSYEQFFGPGTRLTVL.

There are many counts of this clonotype. This sequence joins TRBV19 and TRBJ2-2; TRBD2 might be the D (6 bases). This CDR3 region has 14 residues. The V and J ends lost 7 bases and 1 base respectively, with 10 bases between them. The germline V gene encodes CDR1 LNHDA and CDR2 SQIVND (reference sequence). The CDR3: CASIAGMNTGELFF. CDR3 coding DNA: TGTGCCAGTATTGCGGGGATGAACACCGGGGAGCTGTTTTTT.

CDR3 bases: TGCAGTGCTAGCCAATCTAGCGGGAGTCCGGCAGATACGCAGTATTTT. Translated, it gives CSASQSSGSPADTQYF. The rearrangement links TRBV20-1 to TRBJ2-3, with TRBD2 identical over 10 bases. After removal of 3 bases from V and 4 bases from J, the junction contained 10 bases not matched to a gene. The CDR3 length is 16 residues. Germline CDR1 and CDR2: DFQATT and SNEGSKA (reference sequence).

There are many counts of this clonotype. The rearrangement links TRBV11-2 to TRBJ2-1, with 9 bases matching TRBD2. The CDR3 runs 16 residues. The germline CDR1 and CDR2 sequences are SGHAT and FQNNGV. V shed 5 bases, J shed 2 bases, and the junction held 7 bases outside the gene matches. This chain's CDR3 is CASSLPAGGPYNEQFF. For the CDR3, the DNA is TGTGCCAGCAGCCTCCCTGCGGGAGGGCCCTACAATGAGCAGTTCTTC.

This clonotype is a singleton in its sample. A much larger clone sits a single nucleotide away, making a read error possible. This chain connects TRBV7-6 to TRBJ2-3; D not resolved. Deletions cut 2 bases from V and 4 bases from J, with 13 bases between. The CDR3 loop spans 15 amino acids. Germline V gene data show CDR1 as SGHVS and CDR2 as FNYEAQ. In nucleotides, the CDR3 is TGTGCCAGCAGCTTATTAGGCGGTACCTCAGATACGCAGTATTTT. Residues: CASSLLGGTSDTQYF.

This clonotype was counted ten times or more. The V and J genes are TRBV10-3 and TRBJ2-3; TRBD1 matches at 8 bases. The trim removed 6 bases at V and 4 bases at J, leaving 6 bases unmatched. The CDR3 runs to 14 residues. Germline loops: CDR1 ENHRY, CDR2 SYGVKD. CDR3 nucleotide sequence: TGTGCCATCAGGGATGACAGGGGAGCAGATACGCAGTATTTT. As protein: CAIRDDRGADTQYF.

As concerns this clonotype: The junction departs from germline at one end; a sequencing error may be responsible. CDR3 residues: CDSSRQAGGTGELFF. CDR3 DNA sequence: TGTGACAGCAGTAGACAGGCCGGGGGCACCGGGGAGCTGTTTTTT. The chain is built from TRBV6-1 and TRBJ2-2; the D call may be TRBD1 or TRBD2 (6 bases each). The CDR3 covers 15 residues. Germline V gene sequence: CDR1 MNHNS, CDR2 SASEGT.

This rearrangement joins TRBV7-9 to TRBJ2-1, with a weak D call TRBD1 (5 bases). The CDR3 totals 14 residues. Trimming shortened V by 0 bases and J by 4 bases, and 7 bases separated the two germline ends. The germline V gene has CDR1 SEHNR and CDR2 FQNEAQ (reference sequence). CDR3 nucleotide sequence: TGTGCCAGCAGCTTAGCTAGGGGATACAATGAGCAGTTCTTC. Translating it yields CASSLARGYNEQFF.

Ten or more counts support this clonotype. This chain links TRBV15 with TRBJ2-3; TRBD2 is a possible D gene (6 bases). Trimming left V 1 base short and J 1 base short, with 21 bases between. Germline-derived CDR1 and CDR2 are LNHNV and YYDKDF (reference sequence). The CDR3 loop spans 19 amino acids. DNA of the CDR3: TGTGCCACCAGCAGAGGACTCAAGGGGTCGACTAGGGGCACAGATACGCAGTATTTT. It codes for CATSRGLKGSTRGTDTQYF.

At least ten counts were recorded for this clonotype. This CDR3 is CASSLWTSGRFQSRETQYF. In DNA form, the CDR3 reads TGTGCCAGCAGCCTTTGGACTAGCGGGAGGTTTCAATCGAGAGAGACCCAGTACTTC. The chain uses TRBV3-1 and TRBJ2-5; TRBD2 aligns across 14 bases. The germline gives CDR1 LGHDT, CDR2 YNNKEL (reference sequence). There are 19 residues in the CDR3. V shed 4 bases and J 4 bases; nucleotides not matched to a gene: 14.

This clonotype has at least ten counts. The V call is TRBV5-1, the J call TRBJ1-2; 7 positions match TRBD1. Losses at the gene ends were 3 bases for V and 1 base for J; bases not matched to a gene: 3. The CDR3 extends over 14 amino acids. Germline V CDR1 and CDR2: SGHRS, YFSETQ. The chain's CDR3 is CASSSGQVNYGYTF. As DNA, the CDR3 is TGCGCCAGCAGCTCCGGACAGGTTAACTATGGCTACACCTTC.

The table lists this clonotype with many counts. J is TRBJ1-1 and V is TRBV7-3; 7 positions agree with TRBD1. The ends lost 2 bases at V and 5 bases at J; junction bases unmatched: 8. CDR1 and CDR2 from the germline V gene are SGHTA and FQGTGA. The CDR3 covers 15 residues. The CDR3 loop is CASSLWATGETEAFF. The CDR3 DNA follows: TGTGCCAGCAGCTTATGGGCAACAGGGGAAACTGAAGCTTTCTTT.